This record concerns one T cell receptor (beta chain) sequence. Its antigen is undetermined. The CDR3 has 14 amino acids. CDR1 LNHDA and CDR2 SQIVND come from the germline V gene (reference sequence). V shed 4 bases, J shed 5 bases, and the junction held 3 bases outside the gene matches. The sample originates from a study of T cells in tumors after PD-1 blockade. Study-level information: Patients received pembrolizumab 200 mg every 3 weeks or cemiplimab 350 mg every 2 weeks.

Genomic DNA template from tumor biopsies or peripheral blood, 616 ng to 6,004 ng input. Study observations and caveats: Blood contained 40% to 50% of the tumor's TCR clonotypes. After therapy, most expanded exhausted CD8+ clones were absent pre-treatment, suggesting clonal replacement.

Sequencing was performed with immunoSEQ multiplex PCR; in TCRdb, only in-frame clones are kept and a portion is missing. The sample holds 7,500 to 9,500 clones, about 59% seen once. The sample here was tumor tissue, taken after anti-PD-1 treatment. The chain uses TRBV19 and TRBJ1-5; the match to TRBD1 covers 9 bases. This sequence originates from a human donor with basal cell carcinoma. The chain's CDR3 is CASSRRQGDQPQHF. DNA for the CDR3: TGTGCCAGTAGTAGAAGACAGGGGGATCAGCCCCAGCATTTT.